Each of the 28 T cell receptor beta chains below was sequenced from the same sample in a study of blood T cell repertoires in COVID-19 (dated by TCRdb to the early 2020s). The library came from the immunoSEQ multiplex PCR assay. In TCRdb, the immuneACCESS table is reduced to in-frame sequences with V and J assigned. These tables do not hold every clone; where another copy was compared, an unresolved V gene accounts for under half, and the others remain unexplained. The sample includes approximately 170,000 clones, with around 85% observed a single time. The biggest ten clones account for approximately 6.9% of the sample. The sample was peripheral blood. Receptors originate from a man older than 75 with COVID-19, enrolled during active disease.

This chain links TRBV7-9 with TRBJ2-5; possible D gene TRBD2, 6 bases. CDR1 is SEHNR, CDR2 FQNEAQ, per germline (reference sequence). The germline V and J ends were trimmed by 8 bases and 5 bases, with 12 bases remaining between them. CDR3 length: 12 amino acids. CDR3 sequence: CASGRGGETQYF. The DNA of the CDR3 is TGTGCCAGCGGGCGTGGAGGGGAGACCCAGTACTTC.

The rearrangement uses TRBV3-1 (or the pseudogene TRBV3-2) and TRBJ2-5; 11 positions match TRBD2. Trimming removed 4 bases from V and 2 bases from J; junction bases left unmatched: 6. Germline V gives CDR1 LGHDT, CDR2 YNNKEL (reference sequence). The CDR3 is 16 amino acids. Here the CDR3 DNA reads TGTGCCAGCAGCCCGTCGTTAGCGGGGGGGCAAGAGACCCAGTACTTC. Its translation: CASSPSLAGGQETQYF.

The genes are TRBV2 and TRBJ2-1; no reliable D call. V was shortened by 4 bases and J by 0 bases, with 13 bases between the two germline ends. CDR1 is SNHLY and CDR2 is FYNNEI in the germline V gene. The CDR3 runs 16 residues. CDR3 sequence: CASSVRKAGSYNEQFF. DNA of the CDR3: TGTGCCAGCAGTGTGAGAAAAGCCGGCTCCTACAATGAGCAGTTCTTC.

The chain is built from TRBV4-3 and TRBJ2-1; D might be TRBD2 (6 bases). Germline CDR1 is LGHNA and CDR2 is YSLEER. The CDR3 contains 16 residues. The ends were cut back, 0 bases at V and 2 bases at J, with 11 bases in the middle. The CDR3 coding sequence is TGCGCCAGCAGCCAAGAGTTGGGCGGGGCCTACAATGAGCAGTTCTTC. Its translation is CASSQELGGAYNEQFF.

Comment on this clone: Germline and junction disagree at one end, which may indicate a read error. This rearrangement joins TRBV4-3 to TRBJ2-7, with 11 nucleotides matching TRBD2. Germline V gene sequence: CDR1 LGHNA, CDR2 YSLEER. The CDR3 runs to 15 residues. The CDR3, as DNA: TGCGCCAGCGGCCAAGAACTAGCGGGGGCGAAGGAGCAGTACTTC. The encoded protein is CASGQELAGAKEQYF.

This clone was found a few times. The chain recombines TRBV19 with TRBJ1-5; possibly TRBD1 for D (6 bases). CDR1 is LNHDA, CDR2 SQIVND, per germline (reference sequence). V gave up 0 bases and J gave up 0 bases, with 18 bases separating them. The CDR3 runs to 19 residues. The CDR3 region is CASSIDLFSGTSSNQPQHF. For the CDR3, the DNA is TGTGCCAGTAGTATAGATCTATTCTCCGGGACATCTAGCAATCAGCCCCAGCATTTT.

The chain couples TRBV10-3 to TRBJ1-5; D call uncertain. The ends were cut back, 3 bases at V and 3 bases at J, with 6 bases in the middle. The CDR3 extends over 13 amino acids. Germline loops: CDR1 ENHRY, CDR2 SYGVKD. Written as DNA, the CDR3 is TGTGCCATCAGTGAAACAGTCAATCAGCCCCAGCATTTT. Translating it yields CAISETVNQPQHF.

The rearrangement uses TRBV5-1 and TRBJ2-5, with 7 nucleotides matching TRBD1. V trimming: 4 bases; J trimming: 0 bases; junction bases outside the gene matches: 9. The CDR3 loop spans 16 amino acids. Germline V CDR1 and CDR2: SGHRS, YFSETQ. CDR3 sequence: CASSRRTGSYQETQYF. The CDR3 nucleotides read TGCGCCAGCAGCCGACGGACAGGTTCGTACCAAGAGACCCAGTACTTC.

This chain joins TRBV5-1 and TRBJ1-4, with D hard to call. The germline gives CDR1 SGHRS, CDR2 YFSETQ. The length of the CDR3 is 16 residues. Trimming cost V 4 bases and J 0 bases, with 13 bases left between them. CDR3 sequence (DNA): TGCGCCAGCAGCGGCCAGGAACTTTCAACTAATGAAAAACTGTTTTTT. Amino acid sequence: CASSGQELSTNEKLFF.

V gene TRBV5-4 combines with J gene TRBJ1-2; 11 nucleotides agree with TRBD1. Germline CDR1 SGHNT, CDR2 YYREEE (reference sequence). The J segment lost 7 bases and the V segment lost 4 bases, leaving 12 bases of the junction unmatched. The CDR3 extends over 16 amino acids. CDR3 amino acids: CASSQSWTGGISGYTF. Written as DNA, the CDR3 is TGTGCCAGCAGCCAAAGTTGGACAGGGGGCATTAGTGGCTACACCTTC.

On this clone: The identical CDR3 is also encoded by other nucleotide sequences in the sample. This chain connects TRBV10-3 to TRBJ1-1, with TRBD1 as a possible D gene (5 bases). This CDR3 spans 14 amino acids. Germline V gives CDR1 ENHRY, CDR2 SYGVKD. With 2 bases removed from V and 0 bases from J, the gap between germline ends came to 7 bases. CDR3 DNA sequence: TGTGCCATCAGTGAGGGGGCAGTGAACACTGAAGCTTTCTTT. Translation: CAISEGAVNTEAFF.

The rearrangement links TRBV4-2 to TRBJ2-3; D might be TRBD1 (6 bases). The V and J ends lost 5 bases and 0 bases respectively, with 12 bases between them. Germline CDR1 is LGHNA and CDR2 is YNFKEQ. The CDR3 is made up of 15 amino acids. The CDR3 nucleotides read TGTGCCAGCAGCTGGACAGCGTCTAGCACAGATACGCAGTATTTT. Its translation: CASSWTASSTDTQYF.

J is TRBJ2-2 and V is TRBV7-2, with TRBD2 matching over 8 bases. J was trimmed by 4 bases and V by 1 base; bases with no gene match: 5. This CDR3 has 16 residues. Germline lookup yields CDR1 SGHTA and CDR2 FQGNSA. CDR3: CASSLGSGALTGELFF. The DNA for the CDR3 is TGTGCCAGCAGCTTAGGTAGCGGGGCCCTCACCGGGGAGCTGTTTTTT.

The chain uses TRBV19 and TRBJ2-2; TRBD1 is a possible D gene (7 bases). Germline V gene lookup returns CDR1 LNHDA and CDR2 SQIVND (reference sequence). CDR3 length equals 15 residues. Trimming shortened V by 5 bases and J by 4 bases, and 14 bases separated the two germline ends. CDR3 residues: CASSPDREATGELFF. The DNA for the CDR3 is TGTGCCAGTAGTCCCGACAGGGAGGCCACCGGGGAGCTGTTTTTT.

This clone has just one count. The gene calls are TRBV6-2 or TRBV6-3 and TRBJ1-1, with D unclear. The CDR3 spans 17 residues. From germline, CDR1 is MNHEY and CDR2 SVGEGT. The V and J ends lost 2 bases and 0 bases respectively, with 16 bases between them. CDR3 sequence: CASSYPGSYLMNTEAFF. CDR3 DNA sequence: TGTGCCAGCAGTTACCCCGGGAGCTACCTTATGAACACTGAAGCTTTCTTT.

About this clone itself: A read error may produce the germline difference seen at one junction end. The V call is TRBV7-3, the J call TRBJ2-3; D may be TRBD1 (5 bases). Germline V gene sequence: CDR1 SGHTA, CDR2 FQGTGA. The CDR3 sequence is 13 residues long. For the CDR3, the DNA is TGTGCCAGCAGCCTAACCAGGGCAGATACGCAGTATTTT. This gives the protein CASSLTRADTQYF.

The chain has TRBV5-1 and TRBJ1-6; the D gene is possibly TRBD1 (6 bases). The CDR3 runs to 15 residues. Germline-derived CDR1 and CDR2 are SGHRS and YFSETQ. Trimming stripped 7 bases from V and 5 bases from J, with 16 bases between. CDR3 in DNA: TGCGCCAGCTCACCCACGACAGGAGATAATTCACCCCTCCACTTT. The encoded protein is CASSPTTGDNSPLHF.

The J gene is TRBJ1-4, the V gene TRBV4-3; 10 bases are a match to TRBD1. CDR1 and CDR2 from the germline V gene are LGHNA and YSLEER. This CDR3 comprises 15 residues. J lost 0 bases, V lost 5 bases, and 0 bases had no gene match. CDR3 loop: CASSGQGATNEKLFF. The CDR3 coding sequence is TGCGCCAGCAGCGGACAGGGGGCAACTAATGAAAAACTGTTTTTT.

The V call is TRBV7-9, the J call TRBJ2-1; TRBD2 matches at 7 bases. Germline assignment: CDR1 SEHNR and CDR2 FQNEAQ (reference sequence). With V trimmed by 4 bases and J by 6 bases, 12 bases remained unmatched. The CDR3 spans 16 residues. This CDR3 reads CASSSRTSQVFNEQFF. CDR3 in DNA: TGTGCCAGCAGCTCCCGGACTAGTCAGGTGTTCAATGAGCAGTTCTTC.

This clone was seen once. The V and J genes are TRBV28 and TRBJ1-3, with D perhaps TRBD1 (5 bases). Germline assignment: CDR1 MDHEN and CDR2 SYDVKM. The CDR3 has 14 amino acids. V lost 6 bases, J lost 2 bases, and 11 bases lay in between. The CDR3 is CASRLTEPGNTIYF. The CDR3 bases are TGTGCCAGCAGGTTGACAGAACCTGGAAACACCATATATTTT. Drawing the rest from reference TRBV28 and TRBJ1-3, the complete variable domain is DVKVTQSSRYLVKRTGEKVFLECVQDMDHENMFWYRQDPGLGLRLIYFSYDVKMKEKGDIPEGYSVSREKKERFSLILESASTNQTSMYLCASRLTEPGNTIYFGEGSWLTVV.

The chain uses TRBV9 and TRBJ2-1; 10 nucleotides agree with TRBD2. CDR3 length equals 17 residues. With V trimmed by 0 bases and J by 6 bases, 9 bases remained unmatched. The germline CDR1 and CDR2 sequences are SGDLS and YYNGEE. CDR3 sequence (DNA): TGTGCCAGCAGCGTAGAGAGGGGAGCTAGCGGGGGCAATGAGCAGTTCTTC. Its protein product is CASSVERGASGGNEQFF.

This chain connects TRBV25-1 to TRBJ1-2; possibly TRBD1 for D (6 bases). Germline V gene data show CDR1 as MGHDK and CDR2 as SYGVNS. V was shortened by 5 bases and J by 8 bases, with 12 bases between the two germline ends. The CDR3 loop spans 12 amino acids. The DNA of the CDR3 is TGTGCCAGCAGTTACTGGACAGACGGCTACACCTTC. This codes for CASSYWTDGYTF.

The chain joins TRBV5-1 to TRBJ2-7; 7 nucleotides agree with TRBD1. With 4 bases clipped from V and 0 bases from J, the junction kept 4 bases outside the gene matches. The CDR3 runs to 14 residues. Per the germline V gene, CDR1 is SGHRS and CDR2 is YFSETQ. The CDR3 coding sequence is TGCGCCAGCAGCCTGGGACAGAGCTCCTACGAGCAGTACTTC. Protein sequence: CASSLGQSSYEQYF.

This sequence joins TRBV2 and TRBJ1-2; the D is unclear. The ends were cut back, 5 bases at V and 0 bases at J, with 13 bases in the middle. Per the germline V gene, CDR1 is SNHLY and CDR2 is FYNNEI. The CDR3 is 15 amino acids. CDR3 DNA: TGTGCCAGCAGTCAGTACCGACAAGCTAACTATGGCTACACCTTC. This gives the protein CASSQYRQANYGYTF.

In nucleotides, the CDR3 is TGCAGTGCTAGTCCGCGGACAGGGGTGACTGAAGCTTTCTTT. Amino acids: CSASPRTGVTEAFF. The gene calls are TRBV20-1 and TRBJ1-1, with 9 bases matching TRBD1. This CDR3 contains 14 residues. From germline, CDR1 is DFQATT and CDR2 SNEGSKA (reference sequence). Trimming cost V 3 bases and J 5 bases; bases outside gene matches: 7.

J is TRBJ2-3 and V is TRBV7-2; 9 nucleotides line up with TRBD1. Per the germline V gene, CDR1 is SGHTA and CDR2 is FQGNSA. The CDR3 consists of 14 residues. With 5 bases clipped from V and 3 bases from J, the junction kept 3 bases outside the gene matches. The CDR3 reads CASSRDRATDTQYF. DNA for the CDR3: TGTGCCAGCAGCCGGGACAGGGCTACAGATACGCAGTATTTT.

This clone has only a few counts. The chain links TRBV19 to TRBJ1-1; unclear D gene. V was clipped by 5 bases and J by 3 bases, with 10 bases between them. The CDR3 runs 13 residues. Germline V gene sequence: CDR1 LNHDA, CDR2 SQIVND (reference sequence). The DNA for the CDR3 is TGTGCCAGTAGTCATATCACGGACACTGAAGCTTTCTTT. It is translated as CASSHITDTEAFF.

The V gene is TRBV5-1, the J gene TRBJ2-3, with a weak D call TRBD2 (6 bases). The V gene's germline CDR1 is SGHRS and CDR2 YFSETQ. The CDR3 runs 16 residues. Trimming removed 1 base from V and 3 bases from J, with 15 bases in between. CDR3 DNA: TGCGCCAGCAGCTTGACCGCGGGGAAGAGTACAGATACGCAGTATTTT. Translated, it gives CASSLTAGKSTDTQYF.